This passage covers 21 T cell receptor beta chains from one sample sequenced in a study of T cell repertoires in cytomegalovirus infection. Each CDR3 protein is one row after TCRdb ran MiXCR on the reads. The sample contains 480,000 or so distinct CDR3 sequences, around 11% of which appear only once. The specimen sequenced was PBMCs. The receptors here all came from a human donor in good health (CMV status not recorded). Some clones in this sample may be carry-over from other donors' samples.

This chain joins TRBV19 and TRBJ2-5; D might be TRBD1 (6 bases). Trimming shortened V by 10 bases and J by 2 bases, and 11 bases separated the two germline ends. This CDR3 spans 12 amino acids. Per germline, CDR1 LNHDA and CDR2 SQIVND (reference sequence). CDR3 region: CATRTAQETQYF. CDR3 bases: TGTGCCACTAGGACAGCTCAAGAGACCCAGTACTTC.

This clonotype was counted only a few times. The CDR3 region has the DNA TGTGCCAGCAGTTCGGGACTCCTAGGGGGCTACACCTTC. Translated, it gives CASSSGLLGGYTF. The chain couples TRBV28 to TRBJ1-2; tentatively, D is TRBD1 (5 bases). Per the germline V gene, CDR1 is MDHEN and CDR2 is SYDVKM. The V and J ends lost 4 bases and 8 bases respectively, with 14 bases between them. The CDR3 consists of 13 residues.

This clonotype was found many times. V and J are TRBV7-2 and TRBJ2-1; D is uncertain. CDR3 size: 14 residues. With 0 bases removed from V and 5 bases from J, the gap between germline ends came to 8 bases. Per the germline V gene, CDR1 is SGHTA and CDR2 is FQGNSA. This chain's CDR3 is CASSLALVNNEQFF. The CDR3 DNA is TGTGCCAGCAGCTTAGCGCTAGTGAACAATGAGCAGTTCTTC.

Regarding this clonotype: A much bigger clone sits one base away, suggesting this may be a read error. The chain joins TRBV5-8 to TRBJ1-5, with a weak D call TRBD1 (5 bases). CDR1 and CDR2 (germline): SGHTS, YDEGEE. The CDR3 spans 13 residues. CDR3 coding DNA: TGTGCCAGCAGCGGGGGGATCAGCCAGCCCCCGCATTTT. Residues: CASSGGISQPPHF.

This clonotype was counted a few times. The chain is built from TRBV5-4 and TRBJ2-5, with no clear D. Looked up from germline, CDR1 is SGHNT and CDR2 is YYREEE (reference sequence). The V and J ends lost 1 base and 3 bases respectively, with 7 bases between them. This CDR3 spans 13 amino acids. CDR3 loop: CASSLMPEETQYF. CDR3 bases: TGTGCCAGCAGCTTGATGCCGGAAGAGACCCAGTACTTC.

In this sample, this clonotype turned up many times. The rearrangement joins TRBV25-1 to TRBJ1-5; D unresolved. This CDR3 spans 14 amino acids. V was shortened by 6 bases and J by 2 bases, with 11 bases between the two germline ends. Germline CDR1 MGHDK, CDR2 SYGVNS. CDR3 nucleotide sequence: TGTGCCAGCAGGGCCCGGGGTGGCAATCAGCCCCAGCATTTT. Amino acid sequence: CASRARGGNQPQHF.

This clonotype came up a few times. V usage is TRBV4-1 and J usage is TRBJ1-1; D unresolved. CDR1 and CDR2 from the germline V gene are MGHRA and YSYEKL. Trimming removed 1 base at V and 8 bases at J, with 17 bases between. There are 15 residues in the CDR3. CDR3 nucleotides: TGCGCCAGCAGCCAAGGGTCCCGGGGTTCTGGCGAAGCTTTCTTT. This sequence encodes CASSQGSRGSGEAFF.

This clonotype was recorded many times. The chain couples TRBV29-1 to TRBJ2-2; D unresolved. Trimming removed 7 bases from V and 4 bases from J, with 10 bases in between. Germline V CDR1 and CDR2: SQVTM, ANQGSEA. The CDR3 totals 12 residues. CDR3 protein: CSASKGTGELFF. Here the CDR3 DNA reads TGCAGCGCCTCAAAGGGCACCGGGGAGCTGTTTTTT.

The chain carries TRBV5-1 and TRBJ1-4; 7 bases align to TRBD1. CDR1 SGHRS and CDR2 YFSETQ come from the germline V gene. The CDR3 extends over 17 amino acids. The V segment lost 0 bases and the J segment 0 bases; nucleotides outside the gene matches: 5. This chain's CDR3 is CASSLAEGTATNEKLFF. DNA for the CDR3: TGCGCCAGCAGCTTGGCCGAGGGGACAGCAACTAATGAAAAACTGTTTTTT.

This clonotype has at least ten counts. The V and J genes are TRBV6-5 and TRBJ2-2; the match to TRBD1 covers 8 bases. Per the germline V gene, CDR1 is MNHEY and CDR2 is SVGAGI. V dropped 0 bases and J dropped 1; count of bases not matched to a gene: 4. The CDR3 totals 17 residues. In DNA, the CDR3 is TGTGCCAGCAGTTACTCGGGGGGACAGGTGAACACCGGGGAGCTGTTTTTT. This sequence encodes CASSYSGGQVNTGELFF.

This clonotype was seen repeatedly, ten times or more. This rearrangement joins TRBV27 to TRBJ1-1; D remains unclear. Germline CDR1 and CDR2: MNHEY and SMNVEV (reference sequence). This CDR3 spans 15 amino acids. Trimming left V 5 bases short and J 4 bases short, with 17 bases between. CDR3 bases: TGTGCCAGCAGTAAAGCCCAGGACCAAATCACTGAAGCTTTCTTT. Amino acid sequence: CASSKAQDQITEAFF.

This clonotype showed up many times. V gene TRBV11-2 combines with J gene TRBJ2-3, with 8 bases fitting TRBD2. Trimming removed 3 bases from V and 3 bases from J; junction bases left unmatched: 8. CDR1 is SGHAT and CDR2 is FQNNGV in the germline V gene. This CDR3 contains 16 residues. The CDR3 is CASSFLSGAPTDTQYF. The CDR3 DNA follows: TGTGCCAGCAGCTTTCTTAGCGGGGCCCCGACAGATACGCAGTATTTT. The complete variable domain, with remaining parts taken from reference TRBV11-2 and TRBJ2-3, reads EAGVAQSPRYKIIEKRQSVAFWCNPISGHATLYWYQQILGQGPKLLIQFQNNGVVDDSQLPKDRFSAERLKGVDSTLKIQPAKLEDSAVYLCASSFLSGAPTDTQYFGPGTRLTVL.

In this sample, this clonotype turned up many times. The chain is built from TRBV28 and TRBJ2-1; 13 nucleotides line up with TRBD2. CDR1 and CDR2 from the germline V gene are MDHEN and SYDVKM. V trimming: 4 bases; J trimming: 4 bases; junction bases outside the gene matches: 7. This CDR3 region has 17 residues. CDR3 region: CASSSGLAGTRYNEQFF. DNA for the CDR3: TGTGCCAGCAGTTCGGGACTAGCGGGAACTCGATACAATGAGCAGTTCTTC.

This clonotype has a handful of counts. The genes are TRBV30 and TRBJ2-1; D is tentatively TRBD1 or TRBD2 (5 bases each). V gave up 2 bases and J gave up 10 bases, with 12 bases separating them. CDR1 and CDR2 from the germline V gene are GTSNPN and SVGIG (reference sequence). This CDR3 region has 12 residues. CDR3: CAWSMGRGEQFF. The CDR3 nucleotides read TGTGCCTGGAGTATGGGGCGAGGGGAGCAGTTCTTC. Filled out from reference TRBV30 and TRBJ2-1, the complete variable domain reads SQTIHQWPATLVQPVGSPLSLECTVEGTSNPNLYWYRQAAGRGLQLLFYSVGIGQISSEVPQNLSASRPQDRQFILSSKKLLLSDSGFYLCAWSMGRGEQFFGPGTRLTVL.

This chain links TRBV19 with TRBJ2-2, with D maybe TRBD1 (5 bases). The germline gives CDR1 LNHDA, CDR2 SQIVND (reference sequence). Trimming pared 6 bases from V and 3 bases from J, leaving 14 bases between. This CDR3 is built from 15 residues. CDR3 residues: CASRALVRDTGELFF. In DNA, the CDR3 is TGTGCCAGTAGGGCCCTAGTCAGGGACACCGGGGAGCTGTTTTTT.

This clonotype was seen many times. This chain uses TRBV7-2 with TRBJ2-1, with no clear D. The V end was cut by 5 bases, the J end by 3 bases, with 11 bases between. CDR3 length: 14 residues. Per germline, CDR1 SGHTA and CDR2 FQGNSA. DNA of the CDR3: TGTGCCAGCAGCCCAGAGGTGGGCTACAATGAGCAGTTCTTC. Protein sequence: CASSPEVGYNEQFF. Variable domain in full (rest from reference TRBV7-2 and TRBJ2-1): GAGVSQSPSNKVTEKGKDVELRCDPISGHTALYWYRQSLGQGLEFLIYFQGNSAPDKSGLPSDRFSAERTGGSVSTLTIQRTQQEDSAVYLCASSPEVGYNEQFFGPGTRLTVL.

This clonotype appeared many times. This rearrangement joins TRBV12-3 or TRBV12-4 to TRBJ2-2; 8 bases match TRBD1. CDR3 size: 16 residues. The V gene end was trimmed by 6 bases and the J gene end by 6 bases; junction bases not matched to a gene: 12. The CDR3 region is CASRGGTGGISGELFF. CDR3 nucleotide sequence: TGTGCCAGCAGGGGGGGCACAGGGGGAATCTCCGGGGAGCTGTTTTTT.

The chain recombines TRBV5-6 with TRBJ1-4; D is perhaps TRBD1 (5 bases). The CDR3 has 15 amino acids. CDR1 is SGHDT, CDR2 YYEEEE, per germline. V was shortened by 2 bases and J by 0 bases, with 8 bases between the two germline ends. In DNA form, the CDR3 reads TGTGCCAGCAGCTTCCAGGGCGCAACTAATGAAAAACTGTTTTTT. Protein product: CASSFQGATNEKLFF. Full variable domain (outside the CDR3, taken from reference TRBV5-6 and TRBJ1-4): DAGVTQSPTHLIKTRGQQVTLRCSPKSGHDTVSWYQQALGQGPQFIFQYYEEEERQRGNFPDRFSGHQFPNYSSELNVNALLLGDSALYLCASSFQGATNEKLFFGSGTQLSVL.

This clonotype was recorded at least ten times. This CDR3 reads CASSSTGLFGNTIYF. The CDR3 DNA is TGTGCCAGCAGCTCCACAGGGCTCTTTGGAAACACCATATATTTT. The V call is TRBV6-5, the J call TRBJ1-3, with D possibly matching TRBD1 (6 bases). Trimming took off 6 bases at V and 3 bases at J, with 15 bases between the two ends. The germline gives CDR1 MNHEY, CDR2 SVGAGI. The CDR3 covers 15 residues.

This clonotype has more than one count but fewer than ten. The CDR3, as DNA: TGCGCCAGCAGGCAGGTTGACACCGGGGAGCTGTTTTTT. It specifies CASRQVDTGELFF. The V gene is TRBV10-2, the J gene TRBJ2-2; D gene uncertain. The V gene lost 6 bases and the J gene lost 3 bases, with 8 bases spanning the gap. The germline CDR1 and CDR2 sequences are WSHSY and SAAADI. CDR3 length equals 13 residues.

This clonotype has a handful of counts. The chain recombines TRBV19 with TRBJ1-6; D is undetermined. The CDR3 runs 18 residues. The V and J ends lost 6 bases and 0 bases respectively, with 18 bases between them. Per germline, CDR1 LNHDA and CDR2 SQIVND (reference sequence). The CDR3 loop reads CASSVMTRRSSYNSPLHF. The CDR3, as DNA: TGTGCCAGTAGCGTTATGACGCGGAGAAGCTCCTATAATTCACCCCTCCACTTT.